This T cell receptor beta chain was recorded in a study of T cell responses to AZD1222 COVID-19 vaccine (dated by TCRdb to about 2021). Concerning the study at large: A total of around 240 trial participants underwent TCR sequencing, of whom under 220 had received two doses of AZD1222 and around 25 had received two doses of the MenACWY control vaccine. Enrollment into the trials was organized by age into subgroups of 18-55, 56-69 and 70-plus years, and those subgroups contained approximately 160, 26 and 62 TCR-sequenced participants, respectively. Points the paper makes about the study in general: Because no day 14 peak-response samples were available, the repertoires could be characterized only after the peak T cell response. The vaccine-associated CD4 TCRs covered the entire spike protein, and the dominant responses fell in regions 160-218 and 743-854. The 56-69-year group was small, and its depth increase did not reach significance, likely because of low power. Nearly half of unique spike-specific TCRs reportedly recognized epitopes outside regions mutated in the B.1.351 and B.1.1.7 variants. Participants were mostly white British, with more females than males. The authors suggested clonal diversity may have been underestimated. Spike-specific TCR breadth and depth rose significantly after two AZD1222 doses compared with day 0 and with MenACWY recipients. Conclusions about previously exposed vaccinees were limited because only a handful of AZD1222 recipients were SARS-CoV-2 seropositive at baseline.

Reading the label with the study, this specimen's time point is: about 28 days (+/-7) after the second vaccine dose. The treatment or condition label on this specimen signifies: meningococcal conjugate vaccine given as trial control. Vaccinee samples were obtained from the UK trials COV001 and COV002, which included a single-blind randomized controlled phase 2/3 trial of AZD1222 (ChAdOx1 nCoV-19) in healthy adults. For TCRbeta chain sequencing, PBMC samples were collected from trial participants at day 0 and at day 28 after the second dose. This clone occurred once. It has no known antigen specificity. Per-base qualities were not stored, and no clone one base away is much larger. The CDR3 regions of human TCRbeta chains were analyzed by immunosequencing. The authors' analysis ran thus. Repertoire TCRs were matched against a reference library of SARS-CoV-2-specific TCRs generated with the MIRA antigen-specificity platform. Breadth meant the fraction of unique TCRs that were SARS-CoV-2-associated, whereas depth meant the fraction of total T cells that were SARS-CoV-2-associated. Using the MIRA data, each spike-specific TCR was mapped to the spike region that the TCR reacts to and placed in a CD4 or CD8 class. Log10-transformed breadth and depth values were compared by one-way ANOVA with Sidak's multiple comparisons tests. TCRdb obtained this table from immuneACCESS and retained in-frame rearrangements with V and J assigned. These tables miss some clones; where compared with another copy, unresolved V genes account for less than half of the shortfall, and the remainder is unexplained. The DNA gave D and trimming, while V, J and clone size come from that table. Recorded for this sample are around 140,000 clones; around 90% of them occurred a single time. The ten largest clones capture 7% to 9% of the sample.

This sequence was found in an adult who received the MenACWY meningococcal vaccine as a control. The source was peripheral blood, collected 28 days after the second dose of the MenACWY control vaccine.

The DNA reads as follows: TGTGCCAGCAGCTCAGGGGCCGAAGCCAAAAACATTCAGTACTTC. Its product reads: CASSSGAEAKNIQYF. The rearranged chain carries TRBV7-8 and TRBJ2-4; TRBD1 might be the D gene, on 6 matching bases. V is clipped by 4 bases and J by 0 bases, and the sequence between their germline boundaries is 10 bases long. Looking up the germline V gene yields CDR1 SGHVS and CDR2 FQNEAQ. The CDR3 has 15 amino acids, counting the end cysteine and phenylalanine. Only the CDR3 region is kept as DNA, spanning 45 bases read in frame from base 1. Extended through the reference TRBV7-8 and TRBJ2-4 proteins, this CDR3 yields the full variable domain: GAGVSQSPRYKVAKRGQDVALRCDPISGHVSLFWYQQALGQGPEFLTYFQNEAQLDKSGLPSDRFFAERPEGSVSTLKIQRTQQEDSAVYLCASSSGAEAKNIQYFGAGTRLSVL.